This T cell receptor (beta chain) was observed in a study of regulatory T cells in long-lasting Graves disease. Study overall: Persistent Graves' disease denoted over 5 years of antithyroid drugs plus positive TSH receptor antibodies.

Library construction for TCR beta used iRepertoire HTBI primers and Arm-PCR of CDR3 regions. In TCRdb, the multiplex PCR reads were re-called with MiXCR into one record per CDR3 protein. The sample carries 450,000 or so distinct CDR3 sequences, 20% to 25% recorded once. The CDR3 has 14 amino acids. Germline CDR1 reads SQVTM; CDR2 reads ANQGSEA. V shed 6 bases, J shed 4 bases, and the junction held 11 bases outside the gene matches. This clonotype was observed at least ten times. The antigen is not known. Time point meaning: persistent/refractory GD, antithyroid drugs over 5 years with positive TRAb. PBMC RNA was the source of the TCR library. Notes on the study in general: Segments TRBV28, TRBJ1-2 and TRBJ2-5 showed preferential usage in persistent disease. Persistent patients shared more public clonotypes (roughly 2,800) than new patients (approximately 970).

The clonotype comes from a female donor with Graves disease. The sample here was peripheral blood mononuclear cells (PBMCs), taken when the disease was refractory, from a patient treated with antithyroid drugs. V usage is TRBV29-1 and J usage is TRBJ1-1; 7 bases align to TRBD1. Here the CDR3 DNA reads TGCAGCGTAGATAAGGGGGCCGGGATCACTGAAGCTTTCTTT. Encoded protein: CSVDKGAGITEAFF.